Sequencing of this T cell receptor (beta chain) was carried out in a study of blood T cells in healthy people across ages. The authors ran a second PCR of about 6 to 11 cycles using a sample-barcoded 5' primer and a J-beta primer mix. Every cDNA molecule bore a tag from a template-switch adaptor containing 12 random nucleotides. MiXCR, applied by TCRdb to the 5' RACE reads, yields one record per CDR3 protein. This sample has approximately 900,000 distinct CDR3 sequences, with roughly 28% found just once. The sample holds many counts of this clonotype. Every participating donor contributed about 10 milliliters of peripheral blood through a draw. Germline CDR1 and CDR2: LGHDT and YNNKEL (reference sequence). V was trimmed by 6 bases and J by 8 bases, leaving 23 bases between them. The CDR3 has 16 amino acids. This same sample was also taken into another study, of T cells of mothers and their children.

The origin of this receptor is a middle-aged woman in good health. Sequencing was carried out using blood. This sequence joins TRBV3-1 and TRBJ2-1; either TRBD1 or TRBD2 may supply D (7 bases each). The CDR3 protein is CASSLRGGGLFDEQFF. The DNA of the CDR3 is TGTGCCAGCAGTCTAAGGGGAGGGGGCCTTTTCGATGAGCAGTTCTTC.